A selection of T cell receptor beta chains follows, all from one sample in a study of tissue T cells after allogeneic stem cell transplantation. Sequenced by immunoSEQ multiplex PCR; TCRdb stores in-frame clones only, minus some. Of some 10,000 clones detected, 65% to 70% appear once; the ten largest clones hold approximately 24%. Specimen: tissue from the stomach, collected at autopsy. Receptors originate from a male donor aged 60 or over with lung cancer. Both conserved end residues are part of each CDR3. The D gene is left open where the match is weak. Not all rows give a size; the values are once, few, many and, for expanded clones, a class.

>TRBV5-8|TRBJ2-6|-|-
TGTGCCAGCAGCTTGGGAAGCTCTGGGGCCAACGTCCTGACTTTC
CASSLGSSGANVLTF
>TRBV4-3|TRBJ2-2|-|-
TGCGCCAGCAGCCAAAACGTAGCGAACACCGGGGAGCTGTTTTTT
CASSQNVANTGELFF
>TRBV7-2|TRBJ2-1|-|-
TGTGCCAGCAACAATCCCGGAACTCCTTTTCTCGGGCAGTTCTTC
CASNNPGTPFLGQFF
>TRBV10-1|TRBJ1-1|TRBD1|-
TGCGCCAGCAGTGAGTACAGGGGCACTGAAGCTTTCTTT
CASSEYRGTEAFF
>TRBV11-2|TRBJ2-1|TRBD2|-
TGTGCCAGCAGCGAGAGCGGGATCCGGAATGAGCAGTTCTTC
CASSESGIRNEQFF
>TRBV3-1/TRBV3-2|TRBJ1-1|-|-
TGTGCCAGCAGCCAAGTCGGTCCGAACACTGAAGCTTTCTTT
CASSQVGPNTEAFF
>TRBV4-3|TRBJ2-3|-|-
TGCGCCAGCAGCCAAGGGTTCCAGCGGGGCACAGATACGCAGTATTTT
CASSQGFQRGTDTQYF
>TRBV19|TRBJ1-5|-|-
TGTGCCAGTAGTATTGGGTGGGCCGGGGACAATCAGCCCCAGCATTTT
CASSIGWAGDNQPQHF
>TRBV6-6|TRBJ2-6|-|-
TGTGCCAGCAGTTACCCTTCAGTCGGGGCCAACGTCCTGACTTTC
CASSYPSVGANVLTF
>TRBV6-5|TRBJ2-7|TRBD2|few
TGTGCCAGCAGCCCAGGGACTAGCGTTAGACACGAGCAGTACTTC
CASSPGTSVRHEQYF
>TRBV27|TRBJ1-1|-|-
TGTGCCAGCAGTTTATATGGGGGCGACAGTATGAACACTGAAGCTTTCTTT
CASSLYGGDSMNTEAFF
>TRBV7-9|TRBJ2-1|TRBD2|-
TGTGCCAGCAGCAAGACTAGCGATTACAATGAGCAGTTCTTC
CASSKTSDYNEQFF
>TRBV5-6|TRBJ2-2|TRBD1|-
TGTGCCAGCAGCTTGGGGACAGGAAACACCGGGGAGCTGTTTTTT
CASSLGTGNTGELFF
>TRBV5-6|TRBJ2-3|-|few
TGTGCCAGCAGCTTGGCCGCGGGTGCGCAGTATTTT
CASSLAAGAQYF
>TRBV7-2|TRBJ2-5|TRBD2|-
TGTGCCAGCAGCTCCCCTCGGACTAGCGGGGGGGTCCCGAAGGAGACCCAGTACTTC
CASSSPRTSGGVPKETQYF
>TRBV6-1|TRBJ1-5|-|-
TGTGCCAGCAGTGAAGAGAAGCCCCAGCATTTT
CASSEEKPQHF
>TRBV19|TRBJ2-1|-|-
TGTGCCAGTAGTAATAGAGGTACGACCAATGAGCAGTTCTTC
CASSNRGTTNEQFF
>TRBV5-4|TRBJ2-7|-|-
TGTGCCAGCAGCTTTCTATGGGGGGAGCAGTACTTC
CASSFLWGEQYF
>TRBV30|TRBJ1-6|TRBD1|few
TGTGCCTGGAAAACAGGGGGCGCGCGTAATTCACCCCTCCACTTT
CAWKTGGARNSPLHF
>TRBV14|TRBJ1-2|-|medium-sized
TGTGCCAGCAGCCATGCCTTACGGTTCGGCTACACCTTC
CASSHALRFGYTF
>TRBV7-3|TRBJ1-6|-|-
TGTGCCAGCAGCCGACGGGGTCAAGCCTATAATTCACCCCTCCACTTT
CASSRRGQAYNSPLHF
>TRBV7-2|TRBJ2-1|TRBD1|-
TGTGCCAGCAGCCCAGACAGGGGGACGTTCAATGAGCAGTTCTTC
CASSPDRGTFNEQFF
>TRBV12-3/TRBV12-4|TRBJ2-7|-|few
TGTGCCAGCAGTTTCCAGGGGGGACGCGAGCAGTACTTC
CASSFQGGREQYF
>TRBV9|TRBJ1-1|-|once
TGTGCCAGCAGCGTAGAATGGAAGGCAGGGGATGTTTCGGCTTTCTTT
CASSVEWKAGDVSAFF
>TRBV29-1|TRBJ2-7|-|once
TGCAGCGCTGGAGAGGGCAGCTACGAGCAGTACTTC
CSAGEGSYEQYF
>TRBV3-1/TRBV3-2|TRBJ1-3|-|few
TGTGCCAGCAGCCAAGACTTGGACCTTCACTCTGGAAACACCATATATTTT
CASSQDLDLHSGNTIYF
>TRBV6-5|TRBJ1-5|-|-
TGTGCCAGCAGACGCAGGGTCGGAGGACAGCCCCAGCATTTT
CASRRRVGGQPQHF
>TRBV3-1/TRBV3-2|TRBJ1-1|-|-
TGTGCCAGCAGCCAAGCGGTAGGCTCTGAAGCTTTCTTT
CASSQAVGSEAFF
>TRBV5-5|TRBJ1-5|-|-
TGTGCCAGCAGCCTAGACCACGCGGGGTCGCAGCAGCCCCAGCATTTT
CASSLDHAGSQQPQHF
>TRBV27|TRBJ2-2|TRBD1|-
TGTGCCAGCAGTAGAGACAGGGTAACCACCGGGGAGCTGTTTTTT
CASSRDRVTTGELFF
>TRBV29-1|TRBJ2-5|-|few
TGCAGCGTTGCTGGTGACAGAGAGAACCAAGAGACCCAGTACTTC
CSVAGDRENQETQYF
>TRBV11-2|TRBJ2-7|-|-
TGTGCCAGCAGCTTAGGAGATTACTCCTACGAGCAGTACTTC
CASSLGDYSYEQYF
>TRBV6-5|TRBJ2-2|-|-
TGTGCCAGTCAAGCCGGCCCGGAGCTGTTTTTT
CASQAGPELFF
>TRBV5-5|TRBJ2-1|TRBD1|-
TGTGCCAGCAGCTCTGGACAGGGAGTATACAATGAGCAGTTCTTC
CASSSGQGVYNEQFF
>TRBV5-1|TRBJ1-1|TRBD1|-
TGCGCCAGCAGCTCAGGACAGGGGAGCACTGAAGCTTTCTTT
CASSSGQGSTEAFF
>TRBV9|TRBJ1-6|-|-
TGTGCCAGCAGCGTAGTGTCAGGGGCTAATTCACCCCTCCACTTT
CASSVVSGANSPLHF
>TRBV9|TRBJ2-7|-|few
TGTGCCAGCAGCGCGGGACCGCCCGGATGGGAGCAGTACTTC
CASSAGPPGWEQYF
>TRBV7-2|TRBJ2-7|TRBD1|-
TGTGCCAGCAGCCGCGGACAGGGGGCTTCCTACGAGCAGTACTTC
CASSRGQGASYEQYF
>TRBV7-9|TRBJ1-1|TRBD1|-
TGTGCCAGCAGCCCTACAGGGGGCGCGGGTGAAGCTTTCTTT
CASSPTGGAGEAFF
>TRBV7-6|TRBJ2-6|TRBD1|few
TGTGCCAGCAGCTTAGGGACAGGGTACTCTGGGGCCAACGTCCTGACTTTC
CASSLGTGYSGANVLTF
>TRBV2|TRBJ2-5|-|-
TGTGCCAGCAGCCCCGGACCACCGCAGTACTTC
CASSPGPPQYF
>TRBV4-3|TRBJ1-1|-|-
TGCGCCAGCAGCCGCCAGATGACAGAGAACACTGAAGCTTTCTTT
CASSRQMTENTEAFF
>TRBV7-9|TRBJ1-3|-|-
TGTGCCAGCAGCAAAGGAGCAGACAGATCTGGAAACACCATATATTTT
CASSKGADRSGNTIYF
>TRBV28|TRBJ2-2|-|-
TGTGCCAGCACCTCTCCAGGGGATGGGGCCGGGGAGCTGTTTTTT
CASTSPGDGAGELFF
>TRBV7-8|TRBJ2-7|-|few
TGTGCCAGCAGCTTAGGTCACGGGACGGCCTACGAGCAGTACTTC
CASSLGHGTAYEQYF
>TRBV28|TRBJ1-1|-|-
TGTGCCAGCAGTTTAGGTGGGCAGTTGAACACTGAAGCTTTCTTT
CASSLGGQLNTEAFF
>TRBV7-2|TRBJ2-3|-|-
TGTGCCAGCGGCCGCAAGGGGGGGAGCACAGATACGCAGTATTTT
CASGRKGGSTDTQYF
>TRBV30|TRBJ2-2|-|-
TGTGCCTGGAGGAAACCCACCCCCGGGGAGCTGTTTTTT
CAWRKPTPGELFF
>TRBV3-1/TRBV3-2|TRBJ2-2|-|-
TGTGCCAGCAGCTCTATATCCGGGGAGCTGTTTTTT
CASSSISGELFF
>TRBV7-6|TRBJ1-1|-|-
TGTGCCACCCGGGATGGTGGCCTGAACACTGAAGCTTTCTTT
CATRDGGLNTEAFF
>TRBV29-1|TRBJ2-7|-|medium-sized
TGCAGCGTTGCTGCGGAGGAGCAGTACTTC
CSVAAEEQYF
>TRBV6-1|TRBJ2-5|-|few
TGTGCCAGCAGTGACGACAGGGCGGGGGTAGAGACCCAGTACTTC
CASSDDRAGVETQYF
>TRBV5-4|TRBJ1-1|-|-
TGTGCCAGCAGCCAGGGGCGCTACACTGAAGCTTTCTTT
CASSQGRYTEAFF
>TRBV6-5|TRBJ2-4|TRBD2|few
TGTGCCAGCAGCCGGGGGGGCACCAAAAACATTCAGTACTTC
CASSRGGTKNIQYF
>TRBV3-1/TRBV3-2|TRBJ2-2|TRBD1|few
TGTGCCAGCAGTTGGACAGGGGGGACCGGGGAGCTGTTTTTT
CASSWTGGTGELFF